The 31 T cell receptor beta chains presented below share a single source sample, sequenced in a study of cytomegalovirus exposure and HLA in healthy donors. 13 Jbeta primers and 60 Vbeta primers were used for the PCR. Libraries were prepared by immunoSEQ multiplex PCR; TCRdb keeps only in-frame clonotypes and omits some of them. Altogether about 150,000 clones are present, around four fifths being singletons, with the ten largest covering 2.5%. Sequencing was performed on PBMCs. These receptors all come from a boy aged 2-15 years in good health and CMV-seronegative.

This chain uses TRBV2 with TRBJ1-6; D possibly corresponds to TRBD1 (6 bases). CDR1 and CDR2 (germline): SNHLY, FYNNEI. This CDR3 has 12 residues. Trimming stripped 4 bases from V and 11 bases from J, with 9 bases between. In DNA, the CDR3 is TGTGCCAGCAGTGTAGGGGGGGCACCCCTCCACTTT. Translation gives CASSVGGAPLHF.

The J gene is TRBJ2-7, the V gene TRBV7-9; 7 bases are a match to TRBD2. There are 16 residues in the CDR3. The germline gives CDR1 SEHNR, CDR2 FQNEAQ (reference sequence). Trimming took 2 bases from V and 0 from J; bases not matched to a gene: 7. CDR3: CASSLYPAGSSYEQYF. The CDR3, as DNA: TGTGCCAGCAGCTTATATCCAGCGGGGAGCTCCTACGAGCAGTACTTC.

A remark on this clone: The sample contains more than one DNA sequence encoding this CDR3. J is TRBJ1-1 and V is TRBV27; weak D call: TRBD1 (5 bases). This CDR3 contains 13 residues. CDR1 and CDR2 (germline): MNHEY, SMNVEV (reference sequence). Trimming shortened V by 6 bases and J by 1 base, and 9 bases separated the two germline ends. The CDR3 DNA is TGTGCCAGCAGCCCCGGGGGGAACACTGAAGCTTTCTTT. As protein: CASSPGGNTEAFF.

J is TRBJ2-3 and V is TRBV5-3, with 10 positions matching TRBD1. TRBV5-3 is flagged as an ORF with uncertain function. The CDR3 sequence is 15 residues long. The junction had 5 bases not matched to a gene; V was cut back by 3 bases and J by 4 bases. CDR3 amino acids: CARSSDRGRADTQYF. The DNA for the CDR3 is TGTGCCAGAAGCTCAGACAGGGGGCGAGCAGATACGCAGTATTTT.

This chain's CDR3 is CAWSADRGYGYTF. CDR3 sequence (DNA): TGTGCCTGGAGTGCCGACAGGGGCTATGGCTACACCTTC. This chain uses TRBV30 with TRBJ1-2, with 8 bases fitting TRBD1. V lost 1 base to trimming and J lost 4 bases; unmatched junction nucleotides: 2. The CDR3 sequence is 13 residues long. The V gene's germline CDR1 is GTSNPN and CDR2 SVGIG (reference sequence).

The CDR3 is CASSYPTVPHHEQYF. The CDR3 coding sequence is TGTGCCAGCAGCTACCCGACAGTACCCCACCACGAGCAGTACTTC. This chain connects TRBV6-1 to TRBJ2-7; D possibly corresponds to TRBD1 (5 bases). CDR3 length: 15 amino acids. V was cut by 6 bases and J by 5 bases, with 20 bases left in between. Germline assignment: CDR1 MNHNS and CDR2 SASEGT.

The V call is TRBV11-2, the J call TRBJ1-2, with D possibly being TRBD1 (5 bases). There are 14 residues in the CDR3. V lost 4 bases and J lost 5, with 14 bases in between. From germline, CDR1 is SGHAT and CDR2 FQNNGV. The CDR3 region has the DNA TGTGCCAGCAGCTACTCACAAGGGGCATATGGCTACACCTTC. Translating it yields CASSYSQGAYGYTF.

The genes are TRBV2 and TRBJ2-7; 7 nucleotides align to TRBD2. V trimming: 2 bases; J trimming: 2 bases; junction bases outside the gene matches: 6. This CDR3 has 15 amino acids. Germline V gives CDR1 SNHLY, CDR2 FYNNEI. CDR3 sequence: CASSERAGRAYEQYF. CDR3 nucleotide sequence: TGTGCCAGCAGTGAAAGAGCGGGGCGAGCCTACGAGCAGTACTTC.

The chain has TRBV5-4 and TRBJ1-2; 8 bases match TRBD1. Germline loops: CDR1 SGHNT, CDR2 YYREEE (reference sequence). V gave up 4 bases and J gave up 1 base; unmatched junction bases: 3. This CDR3 region has 14 residues. CDR3 nucleotides: TGTGCCAGCAGCAGGGGACAGGTTAACTATGGCTACACCTTC. Its translation is CASSRGQVNYGYTF.

The V gene is TRBV7-8, the J gene TRBJ1-1; maybe TRBD1 (5 bases). The V end was cut by 1 base, the J end by 5 bases, with 17 bases between. The CDR3 is 16 amino acids. Germline values: CDR1 SGHVS, CDR2 FQNEAQ. The CDR3 DNA follows: TGTGCCAGCAGCTTAGGTTTTCGGGGGAAAGCGACTGAAGCTTTCTTT. Amino acids: CASSLGFRGKATEAFF.

The V call is TRBV2, the J call TRBJ2-7; 7 bases line up with TRBD2. This CDR3 is 14 amino acids long. The germline V gene encodes CDR1 SNHLY and CDR2 FYNNEI. The V gene end was trimmed by 6 bases and the J gene end by 2 bases; junction bases not matched to a gene: 7. The CDR3 DNA reads TGTGCCAGCAGATCGCGCGCGGGAGCCTACGAGCAGTACTTC. This translates into CASRSRAGAYEQYF.

The chain has TRBV5-4 and TRBJ2-7, with TRBD1 matching over 8 bases. This CDR3 is 14 amino acids long. The germline V gene has CDR1 SGHNT and CDR2 YYREEE (reference sequence). Trimming cost V 7 bases and J 2 bases; bases outside gene matches: 8. CDR3 nucleotides: TGTGCCAGCCGGGCCGGGACAGGCCCCTACGAGCAGTACTTC. This gives the protein CASRAGTGPYEQYF.

The chain is built from TRBV7-8 and TRBJ1-5; no clear D gene. The CDR3 loop spans 12 amino acids. CDR1 SGHVS and CDR2 FQNEAQ come from the germline V gene. V lost 1 base to trimming and J lost 9 bases, with 7 bases between them. The DNA for the CDR3 is TGTGCCAGCAGCTTAGTACATTGGCCCCAGCATTTT. Protein product: CASSLVHWPQHF. Full variable domain (missing parts from reference TRBV7-8 and TRBJ1-5): GAGVSQSPRYKVAKRGQDVALRCDPISGHVSLFWYQQALGQGPEFLTYFQNEAQLDKSGLPSDRFFAERPEGSVSTLKIQRTQQEDSAVYLCASSLVHWPQHFGDGTRLSIL.

This chain joins TRBV5-1 and TRBJ2-2; D possibly corresponds to TRBD2 (5 bases). Germline CDR1 reads SGHRS; CDR2 reads YFSETQ. This CDR3 comprises 13 residues. V lost 2 bases, J lost 7 bases, and 9 bases lay in between. The CDR3 is CASSFEGGGELFF. The DNA for the CDR3 is TGCGCCAGCAGCTTCGAGGGCGGCGGGGAGCTGTTTTTT.

This chain uses TRBV28 with TRBJ2-3; D might be TRBD1 (7 bases). The CDR3 is 14 residues long. Germline V gene data show CDR1 as MDHEN and CDR2 as SYDVKM. V shed 3 bases and J shed 3 bases, with 10 bases lying between them. DNA of the CDR3: TGTGCCAGCAGTTTTGCAGGGGGGACAGATACGCAGTATTTT. The encoded protein is CASSFAGGTDTQYF.

V and J are TRBV10-3 and TRBJ2-5, with D maybe TRBD2 (6 bases). V was clipped by 0 bases and J by 5 bases, with 7 bases between them. Germline CDR1 ENHRY, CDR2 SYGVKD. The CDR3 loop spans 13 amino acids. CDR3: CAISESGGETQYF. CDR3 sequence (DNA): TGTGCCATCAGTGAGTCGGGAGGCGAGACCCAGTACTTC.

This clone was picked up one time. This chain joins TRBV7-9 and TRBJ1-1; D unresolved. The CDR3 extends over 17 amino acids. CDR1 SEHNR and CDR2 FQNEAQ come from the germline V gene (reference sequence). Trimming removed 0 bases at V and 0 bases at J, with 14 bases between. CDR3 bases: TGTGCCAGCAGCTTAGCGCGTAGTGGGCTCATGAACACTGAAGCTTTCTTT. It is translated as CASSLARSGLMNTEAFF.

This chain connects TRBV5-6 to TRBJ1-2, with 8 bases aligning to TRBD1. The CDR3 contains 14 residues. Per the germline V gene, CDR1 is SGHDT and CDR2 is YYEEEE. J gave up 3 bases and V 5 bases, and 6 bases lay outside the gene matches. DNA of the CDR3: TGTGCCAGCAGTTTTGGACAGGGACACTATGGCTACACCTTC. Translating gives CASSFGQGHYGYTF.

CDR3 DNA: TGTGCCAGCAGCCTTAACAGCGGAAATACGCAGTATTTT. Translation: CASSLNSGNTQYF. This rearrangement joins TRBV11-2 to TRBJ2-3, with D possibly TRBD2 on 5 matching bases. The CDR3 contains 13 residues. Germline V CDR1 and CDR2: SGHAT, FQNNGV. V lost 5 bases to trimming and J lost 7 bases, with 13 bases between them.

This chain connects TRBV4-1 to TRBJ2-7, with a tentative D call TRBD1 (6 bases). The CDR3 spans 15 residues. The germline gives CDR1 MGHRA, CDR2 YSYEKL. Deletions cut 4 bases from V and 3 bases from J, with 16 bases between. CDR3 sequence: CASSPGHIIHYEQYF. For the CDR3, the DNA is TGCGCCAGCAGCCCGGGACACATCATCCACTACGAGCAGTACTTC.

The chain links TRBV7-8 to TRBJ1-5, with 7 bases identical to TRBD1. Germline V gives CDR1 SGHVS, CDR2 FQNEAQ. The junction had 16 bases not matched to a gene; V was cut back by 1 base and J by 7 bases. The CDR3 is 18 amino acids. CDR3 sequence (DNA): TGTGCCAGCAGCTTAGTGACAGGGCCCCTTGCCCTCTCCCAGCCCCAGCATTTT. Its protein is CASSLVTGPLALSQPQHF.

This clone was detected once. The chain combines TRBV6-5 with TRBJ2-7; the match to TRBD2 covers 7 bases. The CDR3 runs 14 residues. Germline CDR1 MNHEY, CDR2 SVGAGI. The V gene end was trimmed by 2 bases and the J gene end by 6 bases; junction bases not matched to a gene: 7. As DNA, the CDR3 is TGTGCCAGCAGTTACAGGCCTAGCGGAGTCGAGCAGTACTTC. It translates to CASSYRPSGVEQYF.

V usage is TRBV4-2 and J usage is TRBJ2-5, with 8 bases identical to TRBD2. Germline loops: CDR1 LGHNA, CDR2 YNFKEQ. The CDR3 is 14 residues long. V gave up 6 bases and J gave up 2 bases; unmatched junction bases: 5. The CDR3 loop reads CASRRRGEQETQYF. For the CDR3, the DNA is TGTGCCAGCAGGAGGCGGGGGGAACAAGAGACCCAGTACTTC.

The chain combines TRBV29-1 with TRBJ2-7; D may be TRBD2 (5 bases). V lost 3 bases, J lost 5 bases, and 26 bases lay in between. Germline V gives CDR1 SQVTM, CDR2 ANQGSEA. The CDR3 is made up of 17 amino acids. The CDR3 protein is CSVEFKPGAGAVHEQYF. The CDR3 bases are TGCAGCGTTGAGTTTAAACCCGGTGCAGGAGCGGTCCACGAGCAGTACTTC.

The V call is TRBV11-2, the J call TRBJ1-5; unclear D gene. Trimming pared 3 bases from V and 6 bases from J, leaving 9 bases between. The germline V gene encodes CDR1 SGHAT and CDR2 FQNNGV. The CDR3 is made up of 13 amino acids. CDR3 coding DNA: TGTGCCAGCAGCTTTGATCGTAGTCAGCCCCAGCATTTT. This gives the protein CASSFDRSQPQHF.

The chain links TRBV14 to TRBJ2-1; 8 bases map to TRBD2. CDR3 length: 18 residues. Germline-derived CDR1 and CDR2 are SGHDN and FVKESK. V trimming: 0 bases; J trimming: 5 bases; junction bases outside the gene matches: 12. CDR3 sequence: CASSQDNGYGGDHNEQFF. The DNA for the CDR3 is TGTGCCAGCAGCCAAGATAATGGGTACGGGGGGGACCACAATGAGCAGTTCTTC.

CDR3 in amino acids: CASSLRQTYEQYF. The CDR3 DNA reads TGTGCCAGCAGCTTAAGACAGACCTACGAGCAGTACTTC. The V and J genes are TRBV7-9 and TRBJ2-7; D possibly corresponds to TRBD1 (5 bases). The CDR3 has 13 residues. The V and J ends lost 2 bases and 2 bases respectively, with 7 bases between them. The germline V gene has CDR1 SEHNR and CDR2 FQNEAQ (reference sequence).

The rearrangement joins TRBV9 to TRBJ2-3; 8 nucleotides align to TRBD1. Germline V gene sequence: CDR1 SGDLS, CDR2 YYNGEE. The V segment lost 0 bases and the J segment 8 bases; nucleotides outside the gene matches: 5. The CDR3 length is 14 residues. The CDR3 loop is CASSVVTGGGTQYF. DNA of the CDR3: TGTGCCAGCAGCGTAGTAACAGGGGGAGGTACGCAGTATTTT.

This clone was counted a few times. Other DNA sequences in the same sample also yield this CDR3. V is TRBV7-8 and J is TRBJ2-1; 11 bases fit TRBD2. Germline CDR1 reads SGHVS; CDR2 reads FQNEAQ. There are 15 residues in the CDR3. V trimming: 5 bases; J trimming: 8 bases; junction bases outside the gene matches: 8. The CDR3 here is CASSLWLAGGYEQFF. As DNA, the CDR3 is TGTGCCAGCAGCCTGTGGCTAGCGGGAGGTTATGAGCAGTTCTTC.

This clone has a single count. V usage is TRBV10-3 and J usage is TRBJ2-7; the match to TRBD2 covers 8 bases. The CDR3 length is 15 residues. CDR1 is ENHRY, CDR2 SYGVKD, per germline. The V and J ends lost 6 bases and 1 base, in that order; junction bases with no gene match: 8. CDR3 nucleotide sequence: TGTGCCATCAGGGAGAGCGGGAGTGGTTCCTACGAGCAGTACTTC. Its translation is CAIRESGSGSYEQYF.

The chain couples TRBV27 to TRBJ1-4, with unresolved D. Germline V CDR1 and CDR2: MNHEY, SMNVEV (reference sequence). The length of the CDR3 is 12 residues. The V end was cut by 9 bases, the J end by 11 bases, with 16 bases between. This CDR3 reads CASRSAGGKLFF. CDR3 nucleotides: TGTGCCAGTCGCAGCGCCGGAGGCAAACTGTTTTTT.